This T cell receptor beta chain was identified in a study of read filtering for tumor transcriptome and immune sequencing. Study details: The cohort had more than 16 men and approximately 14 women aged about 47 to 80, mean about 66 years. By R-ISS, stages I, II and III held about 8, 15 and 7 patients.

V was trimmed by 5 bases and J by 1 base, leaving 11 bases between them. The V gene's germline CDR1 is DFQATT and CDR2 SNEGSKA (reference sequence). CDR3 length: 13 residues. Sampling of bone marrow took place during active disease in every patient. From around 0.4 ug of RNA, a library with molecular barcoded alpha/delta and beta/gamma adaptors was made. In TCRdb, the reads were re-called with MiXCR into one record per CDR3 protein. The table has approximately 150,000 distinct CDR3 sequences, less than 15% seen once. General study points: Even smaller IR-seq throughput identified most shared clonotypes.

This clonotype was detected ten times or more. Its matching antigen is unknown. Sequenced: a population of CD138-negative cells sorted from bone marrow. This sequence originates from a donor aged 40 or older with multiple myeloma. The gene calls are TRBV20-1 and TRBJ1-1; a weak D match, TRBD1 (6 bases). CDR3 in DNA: TGCAGTGCTCGACCGGGACAGAACACTGAAGCTTTCTTT. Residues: CSARPGQNTEAFF.